The 18 T cell receptor beta chains below come from one sample, sequenced in a study of vaccination effects on CD4 cells after COVID-19. Their target antigens are unknown. The repertoire was sequenced with immunoSEQ multiplex PCR; TCRdb's copy has only in-frame clones and lacks some. Of just under 75,000 clones in the sample, roughly 75% were seen once. At the end of more than 8 days of culture, CD4+ T cells were isolated. Each person got two doses of an mRNA SARS-CoV-2 vaccine, BNT162b2 or mRNA-1273. Sequencing used CD4+ T cells from PBMCs cultured without peptide, obtained after COVID-19 vaccination. The receptors were sampled from a human donor who received a COVID-19 vaccine.

The rearrangement links TRBV6-5 to TRBJ2-5, with 7 bases identical to TRBD2. The germline V gene has CDR1 MNHEY and CDR2 SVGAGI. The length of the CDR3 is 14 residues. The V segment lost 6 bases and the J segment 4 bases; nucleotides outside the gene matches: 8. The CDR3 DNA reads TGTGCCAGCAGCCCAACGCGGGGGAGAGAGACCCAGTACTTC. It is translated as CASSPTRGRETQYF.

This sequence joins TRBV28 and TRBJ2-2; 12 bases align to TRBD2. The CDR3 sequence is 17 residues long. Per germline, CDR1 MDHEN and CDR2 SYDVKM. With 3 bases clipped from V and 5 bases from J, the junction kept 7 bases outside the gene matches. CDR3 amino acids: CASSFHLAGGPTGELFF. DNA of the CDR3: TGTGCCAGCAGTTTTCATCTAGCGGGGGGGCCGACCGGGGAGCTGTTTTTT.

The gene calls are TRBV5-5 and TRBJ1-2; perhaps TRBD1 as D (6 bases). The CDR3 is 15 amino acids. Germline values: CDR1 SGHKS, CDR2 YYEKEE (reference sequence). Trimming removed 1 base from V and 4 bases from J, with 14 bases in between. The CDR3 bases are TGTGCCAGCAGCTTGAGTCCTTCAGGGGTCTATGGCTACACCTTC. Encoded protein: CASSLSPSGVYGYTF. Full variable domain (rest looked up from reference TRBV5-5 and TRBJ1-2): DAGVTQSPTHLIKTRGQQVTLRCSPISGHKSVSWYQQVLGQGPQFIFQYYEKEERGRGNFPDRFSARQFPNYSSELNVNALLLGDSALYLCASSLSPSGVYGYTFGSGTRLTVV.

The chain uses TRBV7-9 and TRBJ2-3; 8 bases fit TRBD1. CDR1 is SEHNR and CDR2 is FQNEAQ in the germline V gene (reference sequence). Trimming at V came to 1 base and at J to 4 bases, leaving 4 bases not matched to a gene. CDR3 size: 15 residues. In DNA, the CDR3 is TGTGCCAGCAGCTTAGTTGGACAGGGTGCAGATACGCAGTATTTT. It encodes CASSLVGQGADTQYF.

This clone has just one count. This rearrangement joins TRBV5-6 to TRBJ2-3, with 7 bases lining up with TRBD2. CDR3 size: 14 residues. Germline V gives CDR1 SGHDT, CDR2 YYEEEE. J gave up 3 bases and V 10 bases, and 11 bases lay outside the gene matches. The chain's CDR3 is CACSQRGATDTQYF. The CDR3 DNA is TGTGCCTGCTCACAGCGGGGAGCGACAGATACGCAGTATTTT.

The chain recombines TRBV7-2 with TRBJ2-7; tentative D call: TRBD1 (5 bases). The germline V and J ends were trimmed by 2 bases and 3 bases, with 11 bases remaining between them. CDR3 length: 14 amino acids. Germline assignment: CDR1 SGHTA and CDR2 FQGNSA. DNA for the CDR3: TGTGCCAGCAGCTTAAGTAAGGGGAACTACGAGCAGTACGTC. Translated: CASSLSKGNYEQYV.

This clone was detected only a few times. This chain connects TRBV19 to TRBJ1-5, with D possibly TRBD1 on 6 matching bases. Germline CDR1 LNHDA, CDR2 SQIVND (reference sequence). This CDR3 has 16 amino acids. With 6 bases removed from V and 7 bases from J, the gap between germline ends came to 22 bases. The CDR3 region is CASSQPVSGARQPQHF. The CDR3 DNA sequence: TGTGCCAGTAGCCAGCCTGTTTCAGGGGCGAGGCAGCCCCAGCATTTT.

The J gene is TRBJ2-5, the V gene TRBV7-2; 12 bases line up with TRBD2. Germline CDR1 and CDR2: SGHTA and FQGNSA. The CDR3 sequence is 18 residues long. The V and J ends lost 5 bases and 2 bases, in that order; junction bases with no gene match: 12. The chain's CDR3 is CASSPIRLAGDPQETQYF. CDR3 nucleotides: TGTGCCAGCAGCCCGATCCGACTAGCGGGGGACCCACAAGAGACCCAGTACTTC.

This clone was seen a few times. The CDR3: CASREAFVAGSPLHF. CDR3 nucleotide sequence: TGCGCCAGCAGAGAAGCCTTTGTCGCGGGTTCACCCCTCCACTTT. This rearrangement joins TRBV10-2 to TRBJ1-6; D unclear. V gave up 6 bases and J gave up 9 bases, with 18 bases separating them. The CDR3 runs 15 residues. CDR1 is WSHSY and CDR2 is SAAADI in the germline V gene.

V gene TRBV27 combines with J gene TRBJ1-1; D call uncertain. CDR1 is MNHEY and CDR2 is SMNVEV in the germline V gene (reference sequence). This CDR3 comprises 13 residues. V lost 5 bases and J lost 0, with 7 bases in between. DNA of the CDR3: TGTGCCAGCAGTGCGGTCATGAACACTGAAGCTTTCTTT. The encoded protein is CASSAVMNTEAFF.

The chain links TRBV7-2 to TRBJ1-6; tentatively, D is TRBD1 (5 bases). Germline CDR1 reads SGHTA; CDR2 reads FQGNSA. V was cut by 5 bases and J by 0 bases, with 14 bases left in between. The CDR3 spans 17 residues. The CDR3 loop is CASSPTAQSSYNSPLHF. The CDR3 DNA sequence: TGTGCCAGCAGCCCGACAGCCCAGAGCTCCTATAATTCACCCCTCCACTTT.

The CDR3 nucleotides read TGCGCCAGCAGTGAGGGTGGCAGGGGGCGAACTGAAGCTTTCTTT. It translates to CASSEGGRGRTEAFF. J is TRBJ1-1 and V is TRBV10-1, with 8 bases aligning to TRBD1. The germline V gene has CDR1 WNHNN and CDR2 SYGVQD (reference sequence). The trim removed 2 bases at V and 5 bases at J, leaving 7 bases unmatched. The CDR3 has 15 amino acids.

The table lists this clone with a count of one. V is TRBV11-2 and J is TRBJ2-6, with D possibly called TRBD1 or TRBD2 (5 bases each). Germline V gene data show CDR1 as SGHAT and CDR2 as FQNNGV. Trimming pared 5 bases from V and 1 base from J, leaving 12 bases between. The CDR3 totals 16 residues. CDR3 residues: CASSPSWGSGANVLTF. CDR3 nucleotide sequence: TGTGCCAGCAGCCCCTCGTGGGGGTCTGGGGCCAACGTCCTGACTTTC.

This chain connects TRBV5-6 to TRBJ2-1; perhaps TRBD2 as D (6 bases). Germline CDR1 is SGHDT and CDR2 is YYEEEE. The ends were cut back, 5 bases at V and 7 bases at J, with 19 bases in the middle. This CDR3 is built from 15 residues. The CDR3 bases are TGTGCCAGCAGGTCCCCCGGGACTCCTTGGAATGAGCAGTTCTTC. It translates to CASRSPGTPWNEQFF.

The chain joins TRBV7-9 to TRBJ1-1; tentatively, D is TRBD1 (5 bases). Germline V gene lookup returns CDR1 SEHNR and CDR2 FQNEAQ (reference sequence). The CDR3 totals 13 residues. Trimming shortened V by 1 base and J by 12 bases, and 15 bases separated the two germline ends. Here the CDR3 DNA reads TGTGCCAGCAGCTTAGTATTGGGGGTTGGAACTTTCTTT. Translating it yields CASSLVLGVGTFF. Supplemented by reference TRBV7-9 and TRBJ1-1, the full variable domain reads DTGVSQNPRHKITKRGQNVTFRCDPISEHNRLYWYRQTLGQGPEFLTYFQNEAQLEKSRLLSDRFSAERPKGSFSTLEIQRTEQGDSAMYLCASSLVLGVGTFFGQGTRLTVV.

This chain links TRBV24-1 with TRBJ2-1, with D possibly TRBD1 on 6 matching bases. V was cut by 3 bases and J by 4 bases, with 21 bases left in between. The germline V gene encodes CDR1 KGHDR and CDR2 SFDVKD. The CDR3 runs 18 residues. The CDR3 DNA reads TGTGCCACCAGTGATAGGGATACAGGGTCATCCTCGTACAATGAGCAGTTCTTC. Translation: CATSDRDTGSSSYNEQFF.

This chain links TRBV5-6 with TRBJ1-6; D remains unclear. The CDR3 has 14 residues. Trimming shortened V by 4 bases and J by 8 bases, and 13 bases separated the two germline ends. Germline-derived CDR1 and CDR2 are SGHDT and YYEEEE. This CDR3 is CASSLPLGDSPLHF. The CDR3 coding sequence is TGTGCCAGCAGCCTTCCCCTCGGGGATTCACCCCTCCACTTT.

This clone is a singleton in its sample. This chain connects TRBV6-5 to TRBJ2-7; D not certain. V was pared by 6 bases and J by 2 bases, with 8 bases between. Germline lookup yields CDR1 MNHEY and CDR2 SVGAGI. The CDR3 consists of 12 residues. In DNA, the CDR3 is TGTGCCAGCAGCCCAGATACCTACGAGCAGTACGTC. Translation: CASSPDTYEQYV.